The rows below give T cell receptor beta chains drawn from one sample of a study of early T cells in non-severe SARS-CoV-2 infection. TCRdb processed the 5' RACE reads anew with MiXCR; each CDR3 protein has one entry. The data hold roughly 20,000 distinct CDR3 sequences, with approximately 5.6% observed a single time. Sequenced: whole blood. The source of these receptors is an adult who was a healthcare worker with PCR-confirmed SARS-CoV-2 infection or an uninfected control (not recorded which). CDR3s include the opening cysteine and the closing phenylalanine or tryptophan. Each record gives: CDR3 length, D gene, V gene, clone size, J gene, CDR3 protein, CDR3 DNA. The D gene is left open where the match is weak. Only some rows state a clone size, as once, few, many or a class for expanded clones.

CDR3 length: 11
D gene: NA
V gene: TRBV6-6
clone size: many
J gene: TRBJ1-1
CDR3 protein: CASSASAEAFF
CDR3 DNA: TGTGCCAGCAGTGCCAGCGCTGAAGCTTTCTTT

CDR3 length: 12
D gene: NA
V gene: TRBV5-4
clone size: many
J gene: TRBJ2-5
CDR3 protein: CASSPTEETQYF
CDR3 DNA: TGTGCCAGCAGCCCGACAGAAGAGACCCAGTACTTC

CDR3 length: 17
D gene: NA
V gene: TRBV7-8
clone size: many
J gene: TRBJ1-5
CDR3 protein: CASSLGGPGLRNQPQHF
CDR3 DNA: TGTGCCAGCAGCTTAGGAGGGCCGGGGCTTAGGAATCAGCCCCAGCATTTT

CDR3 length: 11
D gene: NA
V gene: TRBV5-6
clone size: many
J gene: TRBJ2-7
CDR3 protein: CASSLFGEQYF
CDR3 DNA: TGTGCCAGCAGCCTGTTCGGCGAGCAGTACTTC

CDR3 length: 15
D gene: NA
V gene: TRBV4-1
clone size: many
J gene: TRBJ1-1
CDR3 protein: CASSQIAGMNTEAFF
CDR3 DNA: TGCGCCAGCAGCCAAATCGCAGGGATGAACACTGAAGCTTTCTTT

CDR3 length: 14
D gene: NA
V gene: TRBV29-1
clone size: NA
J gene: TRBJ2-7
CDR3 protein: CSAANDGSSYEQYF
CDR3 DNA: TGCAGCGCGGCAAATGACGGAAGCTCCTACGAGCAGTACTTC

CDR3 length: 14
D gene: TRBD2
V gene: TRBV6-4
clone size: many
J gene: TRBJ2-2
CDR3 protein: CASSVSGSTGELFF
CDR3 DNA: TGTGCCAGCAGTGTTAGCGGGAGCACCGGGGAGCTGTTTTTT

CDR3 length: 17
D gene: TRBD2
V gene: TRBV27
clone size: few
J gene: TRBJ2-7
CDR3 protein: CASSLSYRPSGRYEQYF
CDR3 DNA: TGTGCCAGCAGTTTATCCTACCGGCCTAGCGGGAGGTACGAGCAGTACTTC

CDR3 length: 15
D gene: NA
V gene: TRBV5-1
clone size: many
J gene: TRBJ2-5
CDR3 protein: CASSGRGSYQETQYF
CDR3 DNA: TGCGCCAGCAGCGGGAGGGGGAGTTACCAAGAGACCCAGTACTTC

CDR3 length: 14
D gene: NA
V gene: TRBV10-3
clone size: medium-sized
J gene: TRBJ2-7
CDR3 protein: CAISDDSQSYEQYF
CDR3 DNA: TGTGCCATCAGTGACGACAGTCAATCCTACGAGCAGTACTTC

CDR3 length: 17
D gene: TRBD2
V gene: TRBV7-3
clone size: NA
J gene: TRBJ2-1
CDR3 protein: CASSLSEGGPPYNEQFF
CDR3 DNA: TGTGCCAGCAGCTTATCCGAGGGAGGGCCCCCCTACAATGAGCAGTTCTTC

CDR3 length: 13
D gene: NA
V gene: TRBV5-1
clone size: NA
J gene: TRBJ1-2
CDR3 protein: CASSLSQSYGYTF
CDR3 DNA: TGCGCCAGCAGCTTGAGTCAGAGCTATGGCTACACCTTC

CDR3 length: 14
D gene: NA
V gene: TRBV4-1
clone size: NA
J gene: TRBJ1-3
CDR3 protein: CASSIPGDGNTIYF
CDR3 DNA: TGCGCCAGCAGTATACCAGGGGATGGAAACACCATATATTTT

CDR3 length: 13
D gene: NA
V gene: TRBV6-1
clone size: many
J gene: TRBJ1-5
CDR3 protein: CASSSRDDQPQHF
CDR3 DNA: TGTGCCAGCAGTTCCCGGGACGATCAGCCCCAGCATTTT

CDR3 length: 14
D gene: NA
V gene: TRBV29-1
clone size: many
J gene: TRBJ2-2
CDR3 protein: CSVGGDPNTGELFF
CDR3 DNA: TGCAGCGTTGGGGGGGACCCGAACACCGGGGAGCTGTTTTTT

CDR3 length: 17
D gene: NA
V gene: TRBV7-6
clone size: many
J gene: TRBJ1-6
CDR3 protein: CASSLGTDGVANSPLHF
CDR3 DNA: TGTGCCAGCAGCTTAGGCACCGACGGCGTCGCTAATTCACCCCTCCACTTT

CDR3 length: 15
D gene: TRBD2
V gene: TRBV29-1
clone size: many
J gene: TRBJ2-1
CDR3 protein: CSVERESGSSDEQFF
CDR3 DNA: TGCAGCGTTGAAAGGGAGAGCGGGAGCTCCGATGAGCAGTTCTTC

CDR3 length: 14
D gene: NA
V gene: TRBV21-1
clone size: many
J gene: TRBJ2-7
CDR3 protein: CASSAGDVSYEQYF
CDR3 DNA: TGTGCCAGCAGCGCAGGAGACGTCTCCTACGAGCAGTACTTC

CDR3 length: 11
D gene: NA
V gene: TRBV12-3/TRBV12-4
clone size: medium-sized
J gene: TRBJ2-1
CDR3 protein: CASSQYNEQFF
CDR3 DNA: TGTGCCAGCAGTCAGTACAATGAGCAGTTCTTC

CDR3 length: 12
D gene: NA
V gene: TRBV12-3/TRBV12-4
clone size: few
J gene: TRBJ1-2
CDR3 protein: CASSRGVWGYTF
CDR3 DNA: TGTGCCAGCAGTCGGGGGGTCTGGGGCTACACCTTC

CDR3 length: 15
D gene: TRBD2
V gene: TRBV11-2
clone size: once
J gene: TRBJ2-7
CDR3 protein: CASSLEASGIGEQYF
CDR3 DNA: TGTGCCAGCAGCTTAGAGGCTAGCGGGATAGGCGAGCAGTACTTC

CDR3 length: 15
D gene: TRBD2
V gene: TRBV30
clone size: medium-sized
J gene: TRBJ2-1
CDR3 protein: CAWRGLAGVYNEQFF
CDR3 DNA: TGTGCCTGGAGGGGACTAGCGGGAGTTTACAATGAGCAGTTCTTC

CDR3 length: 14
D gene: NA
V gene: TRBV7-2
clone size: NA
J gene: TRBJ2-3
CDR3 protein: CASSSTPVTDTQYF
CDR3 DNA: TGTGCCAGCAGCTCGACACCCGTCACAGATACGCAGTATTTT

CDR3 length: 15
D gene: NA
V gene: TRBV5-6
clone size: many
J gene: TRBJ2-5
CDR3 protein: CASSWESEGSETQYF
CDR3 DNA: TGTGCCAGCAGCTGGGAATCTGAGGGGTCGGAGACCCAGTACTTC

CDR3 length: 13
D gene: NA
V gene: TRBV7-3
clone size: many
J gene: TRBJ2-3
CDR3 protein: CASSLTWTDTQYF
CDR3 DNA: TGTGCCAGCAGCTTAACGTGGACAGATACGCAGTATTTT

CDR3 length: 16
D gene: TRBD1
V gene: TRBV15
clone size: many
J gene: TRBJ2-1
CDR3 protein: CATSRDLGQGVDEQFF
CDR3 DNA: TGTGCCACCAGCAGAGATCTAGGACAGGGCGTTGATGAGCAGTTCTTC

CDR3 length: 15
D gene: TRBD2
V gene: TRBV10-1
clone size: many
J gene: TRBJ2-2
CDR3 protein: CASSSGSLMTGELFF
CDR3 DNA: TGCGCCAGTTCTAGCGGGAGTTTGATGACCGGGGAGCTGTTTTTT

CDR3 length: 14
D gene: TRBD1
V gene: TRBV12-3/TRBV12-4
clone size: many
J gene: TRBJ2-1
CDR3 protein: CASRTGGVYNEQFF
CDR3 DNA: TGTGCCAGCCGAACAGGGGGCGTCTACAATGAGCAGTTCTTC

CDR3 length: 14
D gene: TRBD2
V gene: TRBV7-9
clone size: many
J gene: TRBJ2-1
CDR3 protein: CASSPTSGRFEQFF
CDR3 DNA: TGTGCCAGCAGCCCGACTAGCGGGAGATTTGAGCAGTTCTTC

CDR3 length: 12
D gene: NA
V gene: TRBV12-3/TRBV12-4
clone size: few
J gene: TRBJ1-4
CDR3 protein: CASSQGREKLFF
CDR3 DNA: TGTGCCAGCAGCCAAGGGCGTGAAAAACTGTTTTTT

CDR3 length: 12
D gene: NA
V gene: TRBV6-1
clone size: many
J gene: TRBJ1-1
CDR3 protein: CASSIAYSEAFF
CDR3 DNA: TGTGCCAGCAGTATCGCGTACTCTGAAGCTTTCTTT

CDR3 length: 14
D gene: NA
V gene: TRBV7-6
clone size: NA
J gene: TRBJ1-6
CDR3 protein: CASSLASGNSPLHF
CDR3 DNA: TGTGCCAGCAGCTTAGCATCCGGTAATTCACCCCTCCACTTT

CDR3 length: 17
D gene: NA
V gene: TRBV4-1
clone size: many
J gene: TRBJ2-2
CDR3 protein: CASSQAGGAWWPGELFF
CDR3 DNA: TGCGCCAGCAGCCAAGCCGGTGGGGCTTGGTGGCCCGGGGAGCTGTTTTTT

CDR3 length: 11
D gene: NA
V gene: TRBV25-1
clone size: many
J gene: TRBJ2-2
CDR3 protein: CASHTSGELFF
CDR3 DNA: TGTGCCAGTCATACGAGCGGGGAGCTGTTTTTT

CDR3 length: 14
D gene: NA
V gene: TRBV7-2
clone size: few
J gene: TRBJ2-5
CDR3 protein: CASSRRGYQETQYF
CDR3 DNA: TGTGCCAGCAGCCGGAGGGGGTACCAAGAGACCCAGTACTTC

CDR3 length: 19
D gene: NA
V gene: TRBV6-5
clone size: many
J gene: TRBJ2-5
CDR3 protein: CARTSCPADITPVQETQYF
CDR3 DNA: TGTGCCAGAACAAGCTGTCCGGCCGACATTACCCCCGTACAAGAGACCCAGTACTTC

CDR3 length: 16
D gene: TRBD1
V gene: TRBV12-3/TRBV12-4
clone size: medium-sized
J gene: TRBJ1-5
CDR3 protein: CASSYKGQGIGQPQHF
CDR3 DNA: TGTGCCAGCAGTTATAAAGGACAGGGGATAGGACAGCCCCAGCATTTT

CDR3 length: 11
D gene: NA
V gene: TRBV5-4
clone size: many
J gene: TRBJ2-4
CDR3 protein: CASSSDTIQYF
CDR3 DNA: TGTGCCAGCAGCTCGGACACAATTCAGTACTTC

CDR3 length: 15
D gene: NA
V gene: TRBV25-1
clone size: many
J gene: TRBJ1-4
CDR3 protein: CASSEPGAGNEKLFF
CDR3 DNA: TGTGCCAGCAGTGAACCAGGGGCCGGCAATGAAAAACTGTTTTTT

CDR3 length: 13
D gene: TRBD2
V gene: TRBV12-3/TRBV12-4
clone size: many
J gene: TRBJ2-7
CDR3 protein: CASSLEGGYEQYF
CDR3 DNA: TGTGCCAGCAGTTTAGAGGGAGGGTACGAGCAGTACTTC

CDR3 length: 13
D gene: NA
V gene: TRBV29-1
clone size: many
J gene: TRBJ2-7
CDR3 protein: CSAAQGPLYEQYF
CDR3 DNA: TGCAGCGCCGCACAGGGACCCCTCTACGAGCAGTACTTC

CDR3 length: 14
D gene: NA
V gene: TRBV7-2
clone size: NA
J gene: TRBJ2-7
CDR3 protein: CVSSSTGASYEQYF
CDR3 DNA: TGTGTCAGCAGCTCTACAGGAGCCTCCTACGAGCAGTACTTC

CDR3 length: 11
D gene: NA
V gene: TRBV29-1
clone size: many
J gene: TRBJ2-1
CDR3 protein: CSVGLYNEQFF
CDR3 DNA: TGCAGCGTTGGACTCTACAATGAGCAGTTCTTC

CDR3 length: 14
D gene: TRBD2
V gene: TRBV10-3
clone size: many
J gene: TRBJ2-1
CDR3 protein: CAISDAGGSNEQFF
CDR3 DNA: TGTGCCATCAGTGACGCGGGAGGAAGTAATGAGCAGTTCTTC

CDR3 length: 15
D gene: NA
V gene: TRBV29-1
clone size: many
J gene: TRBJ2-1
CDR3 protein: CSVEDGSGSYNEQFF
CDR3 DNA: TGCAGCGTTGAAGACGGTAGCGGATCCTACAATGAGCAGTTCTTC